This T cell receptor (beta chain) was identified in a study of blood T cell repertoires in COVID-19 (dated by TCRdb to the early 2020s). Regarding the complete study: Samples from collaborators originated in the United States, Italy and Spain and spanned both the acute and convalescent phases of COVID-19. The dataset comprised deeply sampled blood TCRbeta repertoires from subjects exposed to, actively infected with, or recovered from COVID-19. Samples were obtained from the ongoing ImmuneRACE study (first 160 participants) and from approximately 1,200 subjects provided by 6 global collaborators. A freely available public database, intended as a resource for researchers studying the immune response to SARS-CoV-2, is where the repertoires were released. The material from the prospective study consisted of cDNA or gDNA derived from T cells, B-cell-depleted T cells, or PBMCs. Where available, HLA class I and class II types were obtained from metadata supplied by the sample provider rather than from assay-based typing. Nearly every sample came with metadata listing a de-identified subject ID, COVID-19 status, age in years and sex.

Here V drops 5 bases and J drops 5 bases, and the junction holds 7 bases not matched to any gene. The germline V gene (reference sequence) specifies SEHNR as CDR1 and FQNEAQ as CDR2. The CDR3 numbers 15 residues from cysteine through phenylalanine. Just the 45-base CDR3 DNA is kept, in frame starting at base 1. TCRbeta CDR3 regions were amplified from genomic DNA using the immunoSEQ Assay, a bias-controlled multiplex PCR. The authors processed their data as follows. Within the assay, amplification of reference gene primers was used to estimate how many nucleated cells each sample contained. To quantify the absolute abundance of each unique TCRbeta CDR3 rearrangement, sequence reads were collapsed and filtered. For each sample, productive Simpson clonality was calculated as the square root of Simpson's diversity index across productive rearrangements. The table was pulled from immuneACCESS by TCRdb, which kept in-frame rearrangements only. Such tables lose some clones; where checked, under half of the loss comes from unresolved V genes, and the rest has no known cause. The DNA was the basis for D and trimming; V, J and clone size are from that table. In this sample the table shows some 380,000 clones, roughly 90% of which occur a single time. The ten largest clones take up around 2% of the sample.

A note on this clone: This clone's antigen is unknown. Within one base of it there is no much larger clone, and no base qualities were kept.

Participants in the prospective study were aged about 18 to 89 years, lived in 20 to 30 United States geographic areas, and enrolled through a virtual design. In the prospective study, cohorts were assigned on the basis of participant-reported clinical history obtained from a screening survey and a study questionnaire. In the prospective study, whole blood, serum and a nasopharyngeal or oropharyngeal swab were collected from each participant by mobile phlebotomists. Prospective study participants could optionally give additional blood draws and questionnaires over an approximately 2-month period. Before DNA extraction, prospective study blood samples were shipped either frozen or at room temperature. Summary of the overall study and its limitations: The amount of clinical and demographic metadata varied by source and participant and was provided uncurated.

The sequence links TRBV7-9 to TRBJ2-5, with 11 bases aligning to TRBD2. The origin of this receptor is a woman aged 40 to 55 with acute COVID-19. The sequenced material came from PBMCs or T cells enriched from blood (not recorded which). CDR3 sequence: CASSRGTSGRETQYF. The nucleotide sequence is given as TGTGCCAGCAGCCGAGGGACTAGCGGTAGGGAGACCCAGTACTTC.